The 20 T cell receptor beta chains listed next were all sequenced from one sample in a study of CD8+ T cells in alopecia areata. Treatment noted: oral pan-JAK inhibitor, 5-10 mg twice daily. It was cDNA, reverse transcribed from extracted RNA, that served as the sequencing template. TCRdb's copy holds only in-frame clones and misses some; the assay was immunoSEQ multiplex PCR. The table includes 95,000 to 100,000 clones, roughly three fifths detected once. Source: CD8+ T cells sorted from blood, taken at week 4, from a patient treated with tofacitinib. These receptors were collected from a human donor with alopecia areata.

The CDR3 DNA follows: TGTGCCAGCAGTTACCCCTCGGCAGCCGAGCAGTACTTC. This translates into CASSYPSAAEQYF. The genes are TRBV7-9 and TRBJ2-7; D unclear. This CDR3 region has 13 residues. V lost 6 bases and J 6 bases, leaving 15 bases between the germline ends. Germline loops: CDR1 SEHNR, CDR2 FQNEAQ (reference sequence).

The genes are TRBV27 and TRBJ1-1; 7 bases are shared with TRBD1. The CDR3 contains 13 residues. V trimming: 7 bases; J trimming: 2 bases; junction bases outside the gene matches: 4. In germline, CDR1 is MNHEY, CDR2 SMNVEV (reference sequence). The CDR3 here is CASTAGGNTEAFF. Here the CDR3 DNA reads TGTGCCAGCACCGCAGGGGGAAACACTGAAGCTTTCTTT.

The chain carries TRBV30 and TRBJ2-7; D is perhaps TRBD1 (6 bases). The V end was cut by 1 base, the J end by 1 base, with 11 bases between. The CDR3 contains 14 residues. Germline-derived CDR1 and CDR2 are GTSNPN and SVGIG (reference sequence). The CDR3, as DNA: TGTGCCTGGAGTGCAGGGGTTAGGTCCTACGAGCAGTACTTC. Translation: CAWSAGVRSYEQYF.

The rearrangement joins TRBV6-6 to TRBJ2-3; possibly TRBD1 for D (5 bases). V gave up 6 bases and J gave up 2 bases, with 15 bases separating them. The CDR3 is made up of 15 amino acids. Germline CDR1 reads MNHNY; CDR2 reads SVGAGI (reference sequence). CDR3 sequence (DNA): TGTGCCAGCAGGAAGGGTGAAGGACACACAGATACGCAGTATTTT. Protein sequence: CASRKGEGHTDTQYF.

The chain combines TRBV4-3 with TRBJ1-5, with unresolved D. V lost 0 bases and J 0 bases, leaving 12 bases between the germline ends. The germline V gene has CDR1 LGHNA and CDR2 YSLEER. The CDR3 loop spans 17 amino acids. Here the CDR3 reads CASSQDLRIDSNQPQHF. The CDR3 DNA follows: TGCGCCAGCAGCCAAGATCTTAGGATAGATAGCAATCAGCCCCAGCATTTT.

This chain uses TRBV27 with TRBJ2-5, with D maybe TRBD2 (6 bases). Deletions cut 5 bases from V and 5 bases from J, with 15 bases between. The CDR3 runs 14 residues. Germline V lookup: CDR1 MNHEY, CDR2 SMNVEV (reference sequence). CDR3 in DNA: TGTGCCAGCAGTCCACTAGCCGCTCCCGAGACCCAGTACTTC. The encoded protein is CASSPLAAPETQYF.

V usage is TRBV27 and J usage is TRBJ1-1; tentatively, D is TRBD1 (6 bases). The germline V gene has CDR1 MNHEY and CDR2 SMNVEV (reference sequence). The CDR3 is made up of 15 amino acids. The ends were cut back, 2 bases at V and 0 bases at J, with 10 bases in the middle. The CDR3 DNA reads TGTGCCAGCAGTTTAAGGCACAGGGTGAACACTGAAGCTTTCTTT. This sequence encodes CASSLRHRVNTEAFF.

The chain combines TRBV29-1 with TRBJ2-3, with TRBD2 matching 8 bases. J was trimmed by 4 bases and V by 7 bases; bases with no gene match: 10. This CDR3 has 14 amino acids. Per the germline V gene, CDR1 is SQVTM and CDR2 is ANQGSEA. The CDR3, as DNA: TGCAGCGCACCGGGACTAGTGTCCGCAGATACGCAGTATTTT. Protein product: CSAPGLVSADTQYF.

This clone showed up many times. V is TRBV10-3 and J is TRBJ2-1; 7 bases are a match to TRBD2. J lost 7 bases, V lost 4 bases, and 16 bases had no gene match. CDR1 and CDR2 (germline): ENHRY, SYGVKD. The CDR3 consists of 17 residues. CDR3 sequence (DNA): TGTGCCATCAGTGCCCGACCCGAGAGGGAGGGCGGGAATGAGCAGTTCTTC. Translating it yields CAISARPEREGGNEQFF.

The chain recombines TRBV6-1 with TRBJ2-5; TRBD2 matches 8 bases. The CDR3 runs 15 residues. The ends lost 3 bases at V and 5 bases at J; junction bases unmatched: 8. From germline, CDR1 is MNHNS and CDR2 SASEGT. In nucleotides, the CDR3 is TGTGCCAGCAGTGAGCTAGCGGGTGAGGGGGAGACCCAGTACTTC. This sequence encodes CASSELAGEGETQYF.

V usage is TRBV4-3 and J usage is TRBJ2-7; 9 bases are shared with TRBD1. Looked up from germline, CDR1 is LGHNA and CDR2 is YSLEER. This CDR3 is built from 14 residues. With 1 base clipped from V and 6 bases from J, the junction kept 4 bases outside the gene matches. CDR3 in DNA: TGCGCCAGCAGCCAAGTGGACAGGGGATCCGAGCAGTACTTC. Protein: CASSQVDRGSEQYF.

This clone was observed a handful of times. The chain has TRBV29-1 and TRBJ1-2; TRBD1 matches 7 bases. Germline CDR1 SQVTM, CDR2 ANQGSEA. Trimming took 4 bases from V and 4 from J; bases not matched to a gene: 6. This CDR3 is built from 13 residues. In DNA, the CDR3 is TGCAGCGTTGGACAGGGACTTTTCTATGGCTACACCTTC. Translation gives CSVGQGLFYGYTF.

J is TRBJ1-1 and V is TRBV7-6; 9 positions agree with TRBD1. Germline-derived CDR1 and CDR2 are SGHVS and FNYEAQ. V lost 1 base and J lost 0; bases outside the gene matches: 3. The CDR3 extends over 16 amino acids. CDR3 loop: CASSLVGQGMNTEAFF. Here the CDR3 DNA reads TGTGCCAGCAGCTTAGTTGGACAGGGGATGAACACTGAAGCTTTCTTT. Based on the CDR3 plus reference TRBV7-6 and TRBJ1-1, the full variable domain is GAGVSQSPRYKVTKRGQDVALRCDPISGHVSLYWYRQALGQGPEFLTYFNYEAQQDKSGLPNDRFSAERPEGSISTLTIQRTEQRDSAMYRCASSLVGQGMNTEAFFGQGTRLTVV.

The rearrangement links TRBV7-9 to TRBJ2-5, with TRBD1 matching over 9 bases. There are 15 residues in the CDR3. Germline V lookup: CDR1 SEHNR, CDR2 FQNEAQ (reference sequence). With 5 bases clipped from V and 0 bases from J, the junction kept 4 bases outside the gene matches. CDR3 in amino acids: CASSLRDRDQETQYF. CDR3 DNA sequence: TGTGCCAGCAGCCTCCGGGACAGGGACCAAGAGACCCAGTACTTC.

J is TRBJ2-1 and V is TRBV7-6; 11 bases map to TRBD2. Germline trimming cut 5 bases from V and 8 bases from J; bases unmatched to any gene: 8. Germline V CDR1 and CDR2: SGHVS, FNYEAQ. The CDR3 totals 15 residues. CDR3 sequence: CASSRLAGGSDEQFF. The CDR3 coding sequence is TGTGCCAGCAGCCGGCTAGCGGGAGGCTCGGATGAGCAGTTCTTC.

Here the CDR3 DNA reads TGTGCCAGCAGCTTAGAACGGTACGAGCAGTACTTC. It yields the protein CASSLERYEQYF. The chain is built from TRBV7-9 and TRBJ2-7; no definite D call. The CDR3 contains 12 residues. The V gene lost 1 base and the J gene lost 4 bases, with 5 bases spanning the gap. Germline V CDR1 and CDR2: SEHNR, FQNEAQ (reference sequence).

The V call is TRBV11-2, the J call TRBJ1-1, with 8 bases identical to TRBD1. From germline, CDR1 is SGHAT and CDR2 FQNNGV. V lost 3 bases, J lost 6 bases, and 3 bases stayed unmatched. The CDR3 has 13 residues. The CDR3 sequence is CASSLGGQAEAFF. The CDR3 coding sequence is TGTGCCAGCAGCTTGGGGGGACAGGCTGAAGCTTTCTTT.

The chain combines TRBV27 with TRBJ2-3; 10 bases agree with TRBD2. The CDR3 contains 15 residues. V was pared by 4 bases and J by 2 bases, with 3 bases of the junction left unmatched. The germline V gene has CDR1 MNHEY and CDR2 SMNVEV (reference sequence). Written as DNA, the CDR3 is TGTGCCAGCAGTTCTCTAGCGGGGGTCACAGATACGCAGTATTTT. It codes for CASSSLAGVTDTQYF.

Remarks on this clone: Other DNA sequences in the same sample also yield this CDR3. This rearrangement joins TRBV29-1 to TRBJ1-2, with D perhaps matching TRBD1 (5 bases). Per germline, CDR1 SQVTM and CDR2 ANQGSEA. CDR3 length: 11 residues. V gave up 4 bases and J gave up 8 bases, with 11 bases separating them. The CDR3 sequence is CSVGQGIGYTF. CDR3 bases: TGCAGCGTTGGGCAGGGAATCGGCTACACCTTC.

This clone was found once. The chain joins TRBV4-1 to TRBJ1-1, with unresolved D. CDR3 size: 16 residues. Looked up from germline, CDR1 is MGHRA and CDR2 is YSYEKL. The V and J ends lost 0 bases and 1 base respectively, with 12 bases between them. The DNA for the CDR3 is TGCGCCAGCAGCCAAGAAGACCTTTCCGGGAACACTGAAGCTTTCTTT. The encoded protein is CASSQEDLSGNTEAFF.